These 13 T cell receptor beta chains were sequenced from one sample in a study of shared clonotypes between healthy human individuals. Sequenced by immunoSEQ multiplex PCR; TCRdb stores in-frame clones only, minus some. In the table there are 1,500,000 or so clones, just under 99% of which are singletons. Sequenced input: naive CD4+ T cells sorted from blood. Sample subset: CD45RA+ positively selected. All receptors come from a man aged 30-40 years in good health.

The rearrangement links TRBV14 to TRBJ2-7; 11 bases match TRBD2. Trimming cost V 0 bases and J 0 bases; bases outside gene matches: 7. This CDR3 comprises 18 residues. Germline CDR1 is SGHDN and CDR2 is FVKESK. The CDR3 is CASSQEASGRKSSYEQYF. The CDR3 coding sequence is TGTGCCAGCAGCCAAGAGGCTAGCGGGAGGAAGAGCTCCTACGAGCAGTACTTC.

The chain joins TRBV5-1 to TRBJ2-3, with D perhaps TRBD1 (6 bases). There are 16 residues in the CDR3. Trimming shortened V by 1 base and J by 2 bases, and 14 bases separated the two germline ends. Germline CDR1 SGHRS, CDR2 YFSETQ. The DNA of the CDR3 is TGCGCCAGCAGCTTGCGTGGGGGCGCCTACACAGATACGCAGTATTTT. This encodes CASSLRGGAYTDTQYF.

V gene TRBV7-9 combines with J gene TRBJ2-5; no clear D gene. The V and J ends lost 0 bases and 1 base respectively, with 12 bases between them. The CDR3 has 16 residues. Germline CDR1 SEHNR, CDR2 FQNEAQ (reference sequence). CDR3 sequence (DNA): TGTGCCAGCAGCTTAGCACCACCGGGTTTCCAAGAGACCCAGTACTTC. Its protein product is CASSLAPPGFQETQYF.

In nucleotides, the CDR3 is TGCAGCGTTGACTTTCTTCTGTGGGCAGATACGCAGTATTTT. Its protein is CSVDFLLWADTQYF. The genes are TRBV29-1 and TRBJ2-3; D is unclear. CDR3 length: 14 amino acids. Deletions cut 3 bases from V and 4 bases from J, with 14 bases between. The germline V gene encodes CDR1 SQVTM and CDR2 ANQGSEA.

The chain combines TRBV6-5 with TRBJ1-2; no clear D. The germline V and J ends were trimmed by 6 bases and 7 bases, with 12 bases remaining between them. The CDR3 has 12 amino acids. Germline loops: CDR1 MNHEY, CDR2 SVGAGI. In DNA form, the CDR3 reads TGTGCCAGCAGCGATCCAGTCCGTGGCTACACCTTC. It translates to CASSDPVRGYTF.

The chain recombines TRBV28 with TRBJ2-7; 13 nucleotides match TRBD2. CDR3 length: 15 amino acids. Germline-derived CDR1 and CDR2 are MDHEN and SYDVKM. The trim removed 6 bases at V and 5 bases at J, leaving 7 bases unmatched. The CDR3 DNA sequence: TGTGCCAGCAGGAGACTAGCGGGAGGTCGAGACGAGCAGTACTTC. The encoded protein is CASRRLAGGRDEQYF.

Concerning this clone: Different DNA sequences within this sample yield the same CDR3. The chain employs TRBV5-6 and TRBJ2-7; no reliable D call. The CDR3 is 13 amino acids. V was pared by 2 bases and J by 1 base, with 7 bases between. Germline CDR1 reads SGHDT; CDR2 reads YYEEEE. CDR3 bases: TGTGCCAGCAGCTTTGGCCGGTCCTACGAGCAGTACTTC. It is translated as CASSFGRSYEQYF.

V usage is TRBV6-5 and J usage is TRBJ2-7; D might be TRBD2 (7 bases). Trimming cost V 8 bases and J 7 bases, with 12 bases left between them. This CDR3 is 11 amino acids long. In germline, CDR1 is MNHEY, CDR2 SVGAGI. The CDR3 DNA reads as TGTGCCAGCGGGGGGGCGCGGGAGCAGTACTTC. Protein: CASGGAREQYF.

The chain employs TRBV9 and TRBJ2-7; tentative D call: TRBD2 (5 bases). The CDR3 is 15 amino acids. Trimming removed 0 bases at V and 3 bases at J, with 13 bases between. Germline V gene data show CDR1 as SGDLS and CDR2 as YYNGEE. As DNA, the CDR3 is TGTGCCAGCAGCGTAGAAGCTAGCTTGGTCTACGAGCAGTACTTC. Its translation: CASSVEASLVYEQYF.

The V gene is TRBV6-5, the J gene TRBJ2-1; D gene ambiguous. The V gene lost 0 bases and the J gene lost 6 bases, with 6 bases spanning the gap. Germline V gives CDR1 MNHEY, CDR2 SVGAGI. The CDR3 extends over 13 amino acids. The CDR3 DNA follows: TGTGCCAGCAGTTACTCCCGTTTCAATGAGCAGTTCTTC. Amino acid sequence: CASSYSRFNEQFF.

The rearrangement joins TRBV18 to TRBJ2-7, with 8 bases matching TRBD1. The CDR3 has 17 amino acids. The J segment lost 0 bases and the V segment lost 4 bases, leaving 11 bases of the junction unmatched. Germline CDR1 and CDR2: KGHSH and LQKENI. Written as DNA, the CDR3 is TGTGCCAGCTCACGAGGCCCGACAGGGGCCAACTCCTACGAGCAGTACTTC. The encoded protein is CASSRGPTGANSYEQYF.

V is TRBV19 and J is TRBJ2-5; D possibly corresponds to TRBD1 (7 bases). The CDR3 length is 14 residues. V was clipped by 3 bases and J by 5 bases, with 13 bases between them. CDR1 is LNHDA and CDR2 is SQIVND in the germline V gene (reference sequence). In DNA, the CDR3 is TGTGCCAGTAGTATGGAGGGCAGGGGGGAGACCCAGTACTTC. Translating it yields CASSMEGRGETQYF.

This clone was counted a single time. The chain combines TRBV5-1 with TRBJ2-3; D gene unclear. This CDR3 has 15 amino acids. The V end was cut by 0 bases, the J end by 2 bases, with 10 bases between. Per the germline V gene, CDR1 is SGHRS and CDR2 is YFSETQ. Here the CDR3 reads CASSLVGLATDTQYF. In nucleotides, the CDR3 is TGCGCCAGCAGCTTGGTCGGCCTCGCCACAGATACGCAGTATTTT.